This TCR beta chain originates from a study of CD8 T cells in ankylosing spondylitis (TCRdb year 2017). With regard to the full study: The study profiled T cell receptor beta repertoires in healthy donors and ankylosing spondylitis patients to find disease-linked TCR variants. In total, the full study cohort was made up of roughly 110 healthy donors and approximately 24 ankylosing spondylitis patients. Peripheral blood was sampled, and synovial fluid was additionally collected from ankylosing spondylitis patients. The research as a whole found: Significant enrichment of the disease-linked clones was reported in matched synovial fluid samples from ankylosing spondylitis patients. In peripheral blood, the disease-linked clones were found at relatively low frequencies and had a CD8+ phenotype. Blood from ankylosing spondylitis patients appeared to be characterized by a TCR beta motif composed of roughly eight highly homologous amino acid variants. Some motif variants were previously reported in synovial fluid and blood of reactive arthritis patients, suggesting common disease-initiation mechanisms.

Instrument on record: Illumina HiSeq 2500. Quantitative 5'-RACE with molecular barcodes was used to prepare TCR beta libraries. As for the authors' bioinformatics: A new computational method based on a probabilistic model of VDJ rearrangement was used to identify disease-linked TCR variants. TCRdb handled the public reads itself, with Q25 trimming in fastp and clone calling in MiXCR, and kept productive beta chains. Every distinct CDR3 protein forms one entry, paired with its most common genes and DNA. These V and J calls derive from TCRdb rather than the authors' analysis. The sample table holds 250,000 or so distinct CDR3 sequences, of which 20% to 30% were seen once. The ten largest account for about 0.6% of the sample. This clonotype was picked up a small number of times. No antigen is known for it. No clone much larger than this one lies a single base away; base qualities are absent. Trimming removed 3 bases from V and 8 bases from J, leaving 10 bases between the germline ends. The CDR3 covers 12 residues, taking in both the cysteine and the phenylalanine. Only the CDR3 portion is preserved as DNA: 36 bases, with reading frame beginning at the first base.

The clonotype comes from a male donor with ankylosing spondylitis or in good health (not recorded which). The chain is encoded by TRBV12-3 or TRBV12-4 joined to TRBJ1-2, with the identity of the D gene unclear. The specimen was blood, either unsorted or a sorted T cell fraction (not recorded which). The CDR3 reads CASSLSQSGYTF. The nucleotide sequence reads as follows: TGTGCCAGCAGTTTGTCACAAAGCGGCTACACCTTC.